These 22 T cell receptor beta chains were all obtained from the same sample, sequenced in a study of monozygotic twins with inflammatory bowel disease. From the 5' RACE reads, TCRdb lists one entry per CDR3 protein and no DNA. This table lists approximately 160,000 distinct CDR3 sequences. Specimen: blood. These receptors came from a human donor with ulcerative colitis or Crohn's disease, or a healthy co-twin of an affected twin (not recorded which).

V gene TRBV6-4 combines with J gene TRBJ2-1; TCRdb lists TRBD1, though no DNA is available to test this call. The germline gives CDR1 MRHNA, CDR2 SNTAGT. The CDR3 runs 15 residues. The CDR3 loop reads CASSDSSRGPNEQFF.

CDR3 loop: CASSYPGDQPQHF. The chain employs TRBV6-6 and TRBJ1-5; the TCRdb D gene call, TRBD1, has no DNA to confirm it. This CDR3 has 13 residues. Germline V gives CDR1 MNHNY, CDR2 SVGAGI (reference sequence).

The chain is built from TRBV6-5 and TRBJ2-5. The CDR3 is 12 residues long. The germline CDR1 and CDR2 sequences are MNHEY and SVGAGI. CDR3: CASRSRQGTQYF.

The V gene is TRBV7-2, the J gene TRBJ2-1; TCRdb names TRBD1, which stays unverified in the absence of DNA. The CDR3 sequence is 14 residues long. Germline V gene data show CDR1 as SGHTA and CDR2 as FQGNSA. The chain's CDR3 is CASSLETRGHEQFF.

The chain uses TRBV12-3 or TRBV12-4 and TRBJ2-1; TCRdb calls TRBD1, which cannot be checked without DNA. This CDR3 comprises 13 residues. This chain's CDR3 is CASRLPGPGEQFF.

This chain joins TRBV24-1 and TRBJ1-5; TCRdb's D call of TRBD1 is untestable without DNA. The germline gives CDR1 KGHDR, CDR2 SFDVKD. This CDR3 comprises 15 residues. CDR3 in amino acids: CAKLDREEGNQPQHF.

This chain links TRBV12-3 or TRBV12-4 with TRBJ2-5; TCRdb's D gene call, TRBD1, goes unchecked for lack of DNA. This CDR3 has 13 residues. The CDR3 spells CASSWDRKETQYF.

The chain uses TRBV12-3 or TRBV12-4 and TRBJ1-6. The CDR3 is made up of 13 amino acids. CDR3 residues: CASSLLLTSPLHF.

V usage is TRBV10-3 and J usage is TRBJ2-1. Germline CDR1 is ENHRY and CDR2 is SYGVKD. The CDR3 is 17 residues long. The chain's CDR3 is CAISESGGRPTYNEQFF.

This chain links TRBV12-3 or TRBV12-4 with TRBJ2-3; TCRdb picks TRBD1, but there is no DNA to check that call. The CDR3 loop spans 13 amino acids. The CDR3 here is CASSLRGADTQYF.

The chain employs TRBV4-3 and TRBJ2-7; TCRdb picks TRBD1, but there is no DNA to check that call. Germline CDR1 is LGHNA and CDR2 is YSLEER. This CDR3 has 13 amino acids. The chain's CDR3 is CASSQGDSFQQYF.

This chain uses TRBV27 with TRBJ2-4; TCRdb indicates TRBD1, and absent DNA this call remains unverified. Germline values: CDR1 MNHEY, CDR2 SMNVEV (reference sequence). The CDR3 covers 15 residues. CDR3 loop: CASSSLLQGDDIQYF.

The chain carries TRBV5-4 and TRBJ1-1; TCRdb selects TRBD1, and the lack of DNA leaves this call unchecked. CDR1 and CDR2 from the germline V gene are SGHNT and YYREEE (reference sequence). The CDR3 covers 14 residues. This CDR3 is CASRQSGGGTEAFF.

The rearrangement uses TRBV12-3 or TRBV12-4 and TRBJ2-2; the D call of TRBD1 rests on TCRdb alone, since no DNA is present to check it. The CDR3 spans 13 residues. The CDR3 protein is CASSLSDIGELFF.

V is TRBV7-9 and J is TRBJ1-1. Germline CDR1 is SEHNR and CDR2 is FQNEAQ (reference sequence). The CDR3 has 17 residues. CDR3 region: CASGSPLDGPMNTEAFF.

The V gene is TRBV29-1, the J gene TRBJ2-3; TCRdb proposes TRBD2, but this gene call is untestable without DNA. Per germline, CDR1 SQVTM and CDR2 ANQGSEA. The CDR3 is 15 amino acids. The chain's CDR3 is CSVGLAGAFTDTQYF.

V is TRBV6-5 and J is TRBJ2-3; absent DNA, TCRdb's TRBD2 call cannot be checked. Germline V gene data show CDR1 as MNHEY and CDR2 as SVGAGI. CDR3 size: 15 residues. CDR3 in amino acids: CASSSTSGVTDTQYF.

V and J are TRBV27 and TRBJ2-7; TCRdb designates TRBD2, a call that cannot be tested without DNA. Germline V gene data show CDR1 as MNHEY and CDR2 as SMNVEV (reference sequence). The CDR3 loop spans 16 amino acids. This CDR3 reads CASSLFGTSGAYEQYF.

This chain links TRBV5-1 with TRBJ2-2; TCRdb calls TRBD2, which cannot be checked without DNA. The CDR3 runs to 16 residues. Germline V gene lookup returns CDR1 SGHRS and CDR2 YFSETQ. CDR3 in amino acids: CASSLTTSANTGELFF.

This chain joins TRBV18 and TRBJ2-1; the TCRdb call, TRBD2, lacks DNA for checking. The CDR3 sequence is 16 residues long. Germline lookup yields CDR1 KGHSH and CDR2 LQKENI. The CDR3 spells CASSPLASGSYNEQFF.

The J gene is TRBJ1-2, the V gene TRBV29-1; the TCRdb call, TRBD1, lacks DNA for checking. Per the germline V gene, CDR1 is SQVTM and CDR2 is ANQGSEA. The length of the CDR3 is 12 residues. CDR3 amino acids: CSASDRVDGYTF.

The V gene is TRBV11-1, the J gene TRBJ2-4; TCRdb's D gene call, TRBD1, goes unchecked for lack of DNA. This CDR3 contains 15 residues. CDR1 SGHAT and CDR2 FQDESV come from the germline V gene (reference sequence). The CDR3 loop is CASSPDRTGKNIQYF.